This TCR beta chain was recovered during a study of blood T cells in healthy people across ages. Study at large: Template switching recovered approximately one barcoded beta molecule for every two T cells.

Trimming cost V 7 bases and J 0 bases, with 17 bases left between them. Looked up from germline, CDR1 is SQVTM and CDR2 is ANQGSEA. This CDR3 contains 15 residues. Caucasian individuals from Russia who were healthy and aged 6 to 90 acted as donors. Overall study findings and caveats: The CMV status of each donor remained undetermined, and this could have confounded shifts in expanded clonotypes.

Combining a sample-barcoded 5' primer with a J-beta primer mix, a second PCR ran for about 7 to 11 cycles. A template-switch adaptor with 12 random nucleotides tagged each cDNA molecule. A single record per CDR3 protein comes from TCRdb applying MiXCR to the 5' RACE reads. Here the sample spans hundreds of thousands of distinct CDR3 sequences, more than 50% being singletons. As regards this clonotype: What it binds is unknown.

Specimen: blood. The chain links TRBV29-1 to TRBJ2-3; TRBD2 might be the D (6 bases). This clonotype was obtained from a man aged 40-49 years in good health. The CDR3 nucleotides are TGCAGCGCCCGGGGCGGGGAAATTAGCACAGATACGCAGTATTTT. Translated: CSARGGEISTDTQYF.